This T cell receptor beta chain is drawn from a study of Ad26.COV2.S vaccination and SARS-CoV-2 variants. Across the whole study: The authors gave Ad26.COV2.S intramuscularly, either once or twice 56 days apart.

Germline V CDR1 and CDR2: LGHDT, YNNKEL (reference sequence). The CDR3 is 13 amino acids. V was cut by 2 bases and J by 2 bases, with 5 bases left in between. A note on this clone: Its specificity is unknown.

The treatment: some 19 received Ad26.COV2.S at low or high dose, single or two shots; 5 received placebo; per-sample allocation not given. Collection of the samples took place on day 63 after the first injection of vaccine or placebo. Built on an Ad26 vector, the vaccine expressed Wuhan-strain SARS-CoV-2 spike. Whole-study findings and limits: Vaccinees and placebo recipients showed similar non-spike TCR breadth. There was reportedly substantial breadth in spike-specific CD8+ and CD4+ T cell responses after vaccination.

This table comes from immunoSEQ multiplex PCR, and its TCRdb copy is limited to in-frame clones, with some not included. The data contain approximately 300,000 clones, about 82% of them singletons. This TCR came from a person between 18 and 65 years old who received the Ad26.COV2.S COVID-19 vaccine or a placebo. Here the sequenced sample was peripheral blood, taken in a trial of Ad26.COV2.S vaccine versus placebo. The V call is TRBV3-1 (or the pseudogene TRBV3-2), the J call TRBJ2-3; the D is unclear. CDR3 DNA: TGTGCCAGCAGCCAAACTTTCACAGATACGCAGTATTTT. Translation gives CASSQTFTDTQYF.